In this sample, the clone carrying this TCR beta chain turned up a few times. Its antigen is not known. TCRdb processed the 5' RACE reads anew with MiXCR; each CDR3 protein has one entry. In the table there are 450,000 to 600,000 distinct CDR3 sequences, about 13% of which are singletons. This entry belongs to a study of T cells after yellow fever vaccination. Whole-study findings and limits: Shared CD4/CD8 clonotypes were a small share, likely from convergent recombination.

V gave up 0 bases and J gave up 5 bases; unmatched junction bases: 4. CDR3 length equals 14 residues. Germline V gene data show CDR1 as SGDLS and CDR2 as YYNGEE. The V gene is TRBV9, the J gene TRBJ2-7; TRBD1 matches 8 bases. The sequences come from PBMCs, collected on the day of the yellow fever booster vaccination. This TCR was recovered from a man in his thirties or forties who received the YFV17D yellow fever vaccine. The CDR3 loop is CASSVAAGGHEQYF. The CDR3 DNA is TGTGCCAGCAGCGTAGCAGCAGGGGGCCACGAGCAGTACTTC. Combining the CDR3 with reference TRBV9 and TRBJ2-7 gives the whole variable domain DSGVTQTPKHLITATGQRVTLRCSPRSGDLSVYWYQQSLDQGLQFLIQYYNGEERAKGNILERFSAQQFPDLHSELNLSSLELGDSALYFCASSVAAGGHEQYFGPGTRLTVT.